This T cell receptor beta chain emerged from a study of identical twins (TCRdb year 2016). For the wider study: The study deep-sequenced TCR alpha and beta repertoires from monozygotic twins, unrelated adults of various ages and cord blood to test whether fetal clonotypes persist. To rule out contamination, the twin experiments were replicated at different times with different library preparation protocols.

Libraries came from 5' RACE. TCRdb lists the instrument as Illumina HiSeq 2000. A universal primer binding site was introduced by template switching, and a unique molecular identifier was present in the final cDNA, enabling accurate counting of TCR cDNA molecules. First-strand cDNA for TCR alpha and beta chains was synthesized from specific primers in the conserved constant-segment region. Each cDNA library was double barcoded, with a SMART-Mk sample barcode plus Illumina barcodes, to control for contamination. Two successive PCR steps introduced TruSeq adapter sequences along with Illumina sample barcodes. Sequencing of the TCR alpha and beta cDNA libraries was done on the Illumina HiSeq platform using custom primers. The original pipeline was this. Unique molecular identifiers were extracted from raw reads with MiGEC, and CDR3 positions were determined with MiXCR. For each individual, recombination models were inferred using an EM algorithm with the repgenHMM and IGoR tools. The tcR package in R was used for shared clonotype analysis, with sharing normalized by the product of cloneset sizes. To study raw recombination free of thymic and clonal selection effects, out-of-frame nonproductive sequences were analyzed. Through fastp at Q25 and MiXCR, TCRdb rebuilt clones from the public reads, retaining in-frame beta chains. Each entry is one CDR3 protein sequence, shown with its most common DNA and genes. The V and J calls were not made by the authors but by TCRdb's processing. A total of around 480,000 distinct CDR3 sequences appear in this sample, more than 13% of them only once. The biggest ten clones account for 0.4% to 0.55% of the sample.

Study-wide findings and limitations: Fewer insertions were carried by abundant cord blood beta clonotypes; a weaker similar trend was observed in young adult naive repertoires, while no such trend was observed in memory repertoires. Compared with coincidental sharing between unrelated individuals, out-of-frame TCR alpha sequences shared between twins showed an excess of sequences with low generation probability. Because the same donors could not be followed over many years, the conclusions depended on cross-sectional statistical analysis. The excess sharing between twins in beta out-of-frame sequences was weaker because fewer shared sequences reduced the signal-to-noise ratio. In monozygotic twins, out-of-frame TCR alpha sharing was systematically underestimated by recombination models, although the models agreed with sharing between unrelated individuals. Zero-insertion analyses could be partly confounded by invariant T cells such as MAIT and iNKT, although diverse VJ usage argued against such confounding for most clonotypes.

Every donor in the study was a healthy Caucasian. The twin cohort consisted of three pairs of female monozygotic twins, all aged roughly 18 to 29 years. Positive isolation kits from Invitrogen were used to isolate the CD4+ and CD8+ T cell populations. CDR1 and CDR2 (LGHDT, YNNKEL) derive from the germline V gene (reference sequence). There are 15 amino acids in the CDR3, from cysteine to phenylalanine inclusive. The read is trimmed to its CDR3 DNA, 45 bases read in frame from base 1. V is reduced by 0 bases and J by 0 bases, leaving a spacing of 8 bases between them. A word on this clonotype: Its antigen remains undetermined. No base quality information exists; no much larger clone differs at one position.

The sample also formed part of further work on yellow fever vaccine responses in identical twins. That second report states: The authors reported that the T cell response to vaccination in identical twins appeared partly convergent and partly personalized. In the study, vaccine-responding T cell clones were precisely tracked in identical twins.

The origin of this receptor is a woman aged 18 to 35 in good health. Material for sequencing was CD4+ T cells sorted from blood. In this chain, TRBV3-1 is recombined with TRBJ1-2; no D segment can be confidently identified. Here the CDR3 is given as CASSQEAGSNYGYTF. At the DNA level, the sequence is TGTGCCAGCAGCCAAGAGGCGGGGTCTAACTATGGCTACACCTTC. The variable domain in full, with residues beyond the CDR3 obtained from the reference TRBV3-1 and TRBJ1-2 genes, is DTAVSQTPKYLVTQMGNDKSIKCEQNLGHDTMYWYKQDSKKFLKIMFSYNNKELIINETVPNRFSPKSPDKAHLNLHINSLELGDSAVYFCASSQEAGSNYGYTFGSGTRLTVV.